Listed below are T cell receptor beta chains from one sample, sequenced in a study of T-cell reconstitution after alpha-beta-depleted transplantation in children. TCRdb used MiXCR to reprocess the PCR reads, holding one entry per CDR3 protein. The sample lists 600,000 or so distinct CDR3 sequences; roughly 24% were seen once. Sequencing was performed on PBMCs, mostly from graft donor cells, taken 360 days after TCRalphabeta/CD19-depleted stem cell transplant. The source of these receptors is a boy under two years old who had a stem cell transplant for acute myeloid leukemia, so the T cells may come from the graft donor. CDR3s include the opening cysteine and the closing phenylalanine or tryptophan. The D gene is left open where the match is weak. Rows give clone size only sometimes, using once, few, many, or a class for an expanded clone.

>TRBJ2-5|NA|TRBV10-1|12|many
CASSTTGETQYF
TGCGCCAGCAGTACGACCGGAGAGACCCAGTACTTC
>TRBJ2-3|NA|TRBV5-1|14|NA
CASSSGTSGDTQYF
TGCGCCAGCAGCTCGGGGACTTCGGGGGATACGCAGTATTTT
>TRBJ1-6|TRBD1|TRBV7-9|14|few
CASSWPGDRAPLHF
TGTGCCAGCAGCTGGCCCGGAGACAGGGCACCCCTCCACTTT
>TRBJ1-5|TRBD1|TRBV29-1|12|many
CSVATGDQPQHF
TGCAGCGTTGCCACAGGGGATCAGCCCCAGCATTTT
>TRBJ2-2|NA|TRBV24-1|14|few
CATSDQDSTGELFF
TGTGCCACCAGTGATCAGGACAGCACCGGGGAGCTGTTTTTT
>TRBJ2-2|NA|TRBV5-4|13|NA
CASSGTHTGELFF
TGTGCCAGCAGTGGGACACACACCGGGGAGCTGTTTTTT
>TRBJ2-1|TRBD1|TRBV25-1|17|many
CASSEYKGQGSYNEQFF
TGTGCCAGCAGTGAATATAAGGGACAGGGGTCCTACAATGAGCAGTTCTTC
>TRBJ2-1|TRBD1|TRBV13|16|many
CASSLADRGDYNEQFF
TGTGCCAGCAGCTTAGCGGACAGGGGGGACTACAATGAGCAGTTCTTC
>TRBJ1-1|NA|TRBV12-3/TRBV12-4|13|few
CASRPDMNTEAFF
TGTGCCAGCAGACCGGACATGAACACTGAAGCTTTCTTT
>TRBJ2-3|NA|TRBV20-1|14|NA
CSASPSATTDTQYF
TGCAGTGCTAGTCCTAGCGCAACCACAGATACGCAGTATTTT
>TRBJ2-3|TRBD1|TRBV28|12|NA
CASSLGGQKQYF
TGTGCCAGCAGTTTAGGGGGACAGAAGCAGTATTTT
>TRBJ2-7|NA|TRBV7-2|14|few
CASSLTGQTYEQYF
TGTGCCAGCAGCCTGACCGGACAGACCTACGAGCAGTACTTC
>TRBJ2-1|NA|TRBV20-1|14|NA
CSARVGDAYNEQFF
TGCAGTGCTAGAGTGGGGGACGCCTACAATGAGCAGTTCTTC
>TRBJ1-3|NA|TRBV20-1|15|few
CSAENPGTTGNTIYF
TGCAGTGCAGAGAACCCAGGGACGACTGGAAACACCATATATTTT
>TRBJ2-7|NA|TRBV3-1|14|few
CASSLQGIEHEQYF
TGTGCCAGCAGCCTACAGGGAATTGAACACGAGCAGTACTTC
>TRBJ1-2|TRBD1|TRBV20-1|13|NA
CSARGQVHYGYTF
TGCAGTGCTCGTGGACAGGTCCACTATGGCTACACCTTC
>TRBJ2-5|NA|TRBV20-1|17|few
CSARDSPWRPGEETQYF
TGCAGTGCTAGAGATTCTCCCTGGCGGCCAGGGGAGGAGACCCAGTACTTC
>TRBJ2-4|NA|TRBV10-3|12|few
CAISGTSNIQYF
TGTGCCATCAGCGGGACGTCCAACATTCAGTACTTC
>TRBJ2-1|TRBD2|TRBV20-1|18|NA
CSAKGLSGGFSSYNEQFF
TGCAGTGCTAAAGGCCTAAGCGGGGGCTTTAGCTCCTACAATGAGCAGTTCTTC
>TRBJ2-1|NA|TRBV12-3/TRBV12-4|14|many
CASSRSGSYNEQFF
TGTGCCAGCAGTCGTAGCGGCTCCTACAATGAGCAGTTCTTC
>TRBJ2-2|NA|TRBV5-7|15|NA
CASSFLAGGTGELFF
TGTGCCAGCAGCTTCTTGGCCGGGGGCACCGGGGAGCTGTTTTTT
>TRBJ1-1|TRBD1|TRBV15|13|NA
CATRRDRGTEAFF
TGTGCCACTCGCCGGGACAGGGGGACTGAAGCTTTCTTT
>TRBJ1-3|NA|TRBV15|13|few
CATSRGPGNTIYF
TGTGCCACCAGCAGAGGACCAGGAAACACCATATATTTT
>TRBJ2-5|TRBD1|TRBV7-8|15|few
CASSIRDSDWETQYF
TGTGCCAGCAGCATCCGGGACAGTGACTGGGAGACCCAGTACTTC
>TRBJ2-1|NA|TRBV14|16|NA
CASSQDLLQGWNEQFF
TGTGCCAGCAGCCAAGATCTTCTCCAGGGGTGGAATGAGCAGTTCTTC
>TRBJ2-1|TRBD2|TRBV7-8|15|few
CASSSVAGGVDEQFF
TGTGCCAGCAGCTCCGTAGCGGGGGGGGTCGATGAGCAGTTCTTC
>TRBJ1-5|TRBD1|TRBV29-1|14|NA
CSVDAGGDGQPQHF
TGCAGCGTTGATGCAGGGGGTGACGGTCAGCCCCAGCATTTT
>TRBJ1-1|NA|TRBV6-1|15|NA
CASDVSIDRSTEAFF
TGTGCCAGCGATGTCTCCATAGACAGGAGCACTGAAGCTTTCTTT